These 5 T cell receptor beta chains came from one sample sequenced in a study of Tregs in tolerant kidney transplant recipients. TCRdb's copy holds only in-frame clones and misses some; the assay was immunoSEQ multiplex PCR. The data include about 31,000 clones; the top ten clones carry 1.8%. Recipients received nonmyeloablative bone marrow transplants from related graft donors, with transient mixed chimerism. The material was CD4+ T cells from blood (PBMCs), obtained 24 months after the transplant. These receptors were obtained from a human patient who received a combined kidney and bone marrow transplant. The T cells may partly be graft donor cells.

The DNA read from the CDR3 is TGCGCCAGCAGCTTGGAGGGGAGACAGGGCAATGAAAAA. It specifies CASSLEGRQGNEK. The full-length CDR3 reads as CASSLEGRQGNEKLFF. This chain uses TRBV5-1 with TRBJ1-4, with 7 bases lining up with TRBD1. From the germline J gene comes the end of the CDR3, since the read stops 3 residues before it. The CDR3 runs to 16 residues. CDR1 and CDR2 (germline): SGHRS, YFSETQ. Trimming removed 0 bases from V and 5 bases from J; junction bases left unmatched: 7.

As concerns this clone: The CDR3 end lies 3 residues beyond the end of the read and is filled in from the germline J gene. This sequence joins TRBV5-4 and TRBJ2-7; 7 bases align to TRBD2. V lost 4 bases to trimming and J lost 4 bases; unmatched junction nucleotides: 14. The CDR3 contains 16 residues. CDR1 and CDR2 (germline): SGHNT, YYREEE (reference sequence). The part of the CDR3 DNA that was read is TGTGCCAGCAGCGCAACGGTCGCGGGAGAAGGTTACGAG. It encodes CASSATVAGEGYE. The full CDR3 protein is CASSATVAGEGYEQYF.

Turning to this clone: The CDR3 is cut off 3 residues early in the read; its end comes from the germline J gene. The rearrangement uses TRBV20-1 and TRBJ2-5, with a tentative D call TRBD2 (5 bases). CDR1 DFQATT and CDR2 SNEGSKA come from the germline V gene (reference sequence). V dropped 3 bases and J dropped 2 bases, with 7 bases sitting between them. The length of the CDR3 is 12 residues. The CDR3 bases that were read are TGCAGTGCTAGGAGGACTCAAGAGACC. Encoded protein: CSARRTQET. In full, the CDR3 reads CSARRTQETQYF.

Of note for this clone: The read comes to an end 3 residues before the CDR3 does, leaving the germline J gene to fill in the end. This chain links TRBV4-2 with TRBJ2-5, with no clear D. The CDR3 loop spans 15 amino acids. Trimming removed 0 bases at V and 5 bases at J, with 13 bases between. From germline, CDR1 is LGHNA and CDR2 YNFKEQ. CDR3 DNA (partial): TGTGCCAGCAGCCAAGACCCCTCCAAGCCGGAGACC. This codes for CASSQDPSKPET. The entire CDR3 reads CASSQDPSKPETQYF.

Comment on this clone: The read comes to an end 3 residues before the CDR3 does, leaving the germline J gene to fill in the end. The V and J genes are TRBV5-1 and TRBJ1-4, with TRBD1 matching 7 bases. Germline V gene lookup returns CDR1 SGHRS and CDR2 YFSETQ. This CDR3 comprises 13 residues. The V gene end was trimmed by 1 base and the J gene end by 6 bases; junction bases not matched to a gene: 0. Incomplete CDR3 DNA: TGCGCCAGCAGCTTGACAGGGGATGAAAAA. Its protein is CASSLTGDEK. The whole CDR3 is CASSLTGDEKLFF.